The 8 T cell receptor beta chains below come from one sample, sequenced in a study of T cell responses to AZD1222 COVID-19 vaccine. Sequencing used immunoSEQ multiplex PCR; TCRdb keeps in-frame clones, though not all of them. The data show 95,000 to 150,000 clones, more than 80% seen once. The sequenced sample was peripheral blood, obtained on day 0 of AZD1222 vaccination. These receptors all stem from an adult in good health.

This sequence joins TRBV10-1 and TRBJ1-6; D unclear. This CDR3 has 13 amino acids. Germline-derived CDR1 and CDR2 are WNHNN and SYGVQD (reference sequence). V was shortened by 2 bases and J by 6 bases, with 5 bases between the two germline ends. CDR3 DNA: TGCGCCAGCAGTGAGGACCTTAATTCACCCCTCCACTTT. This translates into CASSEDLNSPLHF.

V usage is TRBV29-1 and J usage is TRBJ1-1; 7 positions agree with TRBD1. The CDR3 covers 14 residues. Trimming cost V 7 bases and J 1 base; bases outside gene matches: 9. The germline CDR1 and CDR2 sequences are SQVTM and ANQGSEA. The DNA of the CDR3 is TGCAGCGCACAGAAACAGGGGAGGAACACTGAAGCTTTCTTT. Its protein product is CSAQKQGRNTEAFF.

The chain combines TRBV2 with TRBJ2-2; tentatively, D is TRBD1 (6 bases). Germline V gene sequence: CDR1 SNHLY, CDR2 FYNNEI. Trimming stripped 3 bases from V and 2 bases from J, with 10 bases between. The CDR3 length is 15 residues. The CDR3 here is CASSDVRGNTGELFF. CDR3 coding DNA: TGTGCCAGCAGTGACGTCAGGGGAAACACCGGGGAGCTGTTTTTT. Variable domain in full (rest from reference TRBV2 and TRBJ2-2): EPEVTQTPSHQVTQMGQEVILRCVPISNHLYFYWYRQILGQKVEFLVSFYNNEISEKSEIFDDQFSVERPDGSNFTLKIRSTKLEDSAMYFCASSDVRGNTGELFFGEGSRLTVL.

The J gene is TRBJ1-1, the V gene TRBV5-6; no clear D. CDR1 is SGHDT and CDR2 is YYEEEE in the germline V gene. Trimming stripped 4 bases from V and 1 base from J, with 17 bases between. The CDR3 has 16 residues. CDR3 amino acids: CASSPTGVLGNTEAFF. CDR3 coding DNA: TGTGCCAGCAGCCCGACCGGAGTACTCGGGAACACTGAAGCTTTCTTT.

The CDR3 loop is CASSLAGTFKSEQYF. In DNA, the CDR3 is TGCGCCAGCAGCTTGGCCGGGACATTCAAGTCCGAGCAGTACTTC. V is TRBV5-1 and J is TRBJ2-7; perhaps TRBD1 as D (6 bases). The CDR3 has 15 amino acids. Germline V gene data show CDR1 as SGHRS and CDR2 as YFSETQ. V lost 0 bases, J lost 6 bases, and 16 bases lay in between.

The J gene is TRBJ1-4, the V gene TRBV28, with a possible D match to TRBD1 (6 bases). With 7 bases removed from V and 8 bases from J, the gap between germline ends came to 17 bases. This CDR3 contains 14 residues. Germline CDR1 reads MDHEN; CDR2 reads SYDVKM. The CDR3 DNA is TGTGCCAGCACCGAGAGGGGGGTTAGGGAAAAACTGTTTTTT. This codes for CASTERGVREKLFF.

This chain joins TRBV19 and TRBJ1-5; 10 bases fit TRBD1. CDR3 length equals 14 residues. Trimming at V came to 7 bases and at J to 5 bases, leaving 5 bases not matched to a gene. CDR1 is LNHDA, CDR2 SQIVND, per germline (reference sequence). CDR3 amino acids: CASTSDRGDQPQHF. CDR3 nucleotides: TGTGCCAGTACCTCGGACAGGGGGGATCAGCCCCAGCATTTT.

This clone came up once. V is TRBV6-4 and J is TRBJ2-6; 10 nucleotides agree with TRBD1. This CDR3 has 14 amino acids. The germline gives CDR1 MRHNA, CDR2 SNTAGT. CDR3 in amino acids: CATGTGAGANVLTF. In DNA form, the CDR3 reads TGTGCAACCGGGACAGGGGCTGGGGCCAACGTCCTGACTTTC.